Listed here is a single TCR beta chain. The entry originates in a study of shared clonotypes between healthy human individuals. Profiled with immunoSEQ multiplex PCR; TCRdb holds only in-frame clones, not every one. The sample holds about 980,000 clones, approximately 80% seen once. Trimming shortened V by 1 base and J by 4 bases, and 18 bases separated the two germline ends. Germline lookup yields CDR1 SGHKS and CDR2 YYEKEE (reference sequence). The CDR3 totals 16 residues. The source of this sequence is a man between 18 and 35 years old in good health. What was sequenced was memory CD4+ T cells sorted from blood. As for subset: CD45RA-negative fraction. The rearrangement joins TRBV5-5 to TRBJ2-7, with D perhaps being TRBD1 or TRBD2 (7 bases each). For the CDR3, the DNA is TGTGCCAGCAGCTTGATCTTCCAGGGGGGGAGATACGAGCAGTACTTC. It specifies CASSLIFQGGRYEQYF.